This T cell receptor beta chain stems from a study of identical twins. Study results and caveats: There was more out-of-frame TCR alpha sharing in monozygotic twins than models estimated. Conclusions were drawn cross-sectionally by statistical analysis, without following the same donors. Shared out-of-frame alpha sequences (those common to twins) showed excess low generation probability.

All of the donors were Caucasians in good health. The V and J ends lost 1 base and 10 bases respectively, with 8 bases between them. The CDR3 has 12 amino acids. The V gene's germline CDR1 is SGHTA and CDR2 FQGNSA. A single record per CDR3 protein comes from TCRdb applying MiXCR to the 5' RACE reads. Of approximately 300,000 distinct CDR3 sequences in the sample, just under 9.5% are singletons; the top ten hold 6% to 8.5%. This clonotype was seen ten or more times. Its antigen is as yet unknown. These data are also associated with another study on yellow fever vaccine responses in identical twins.

V gene TRBV7-2 combines with J gene TRBJ2-4; TRBD2 is a possible D gene (5 bases). The sequence derives from a young woman in good health. Specimen: CD8+ T cells sorted from blood. The DNA of the CDR3 is TGTGCCAGCAGCTTAGGTACTAGGATTCAGTACTTC. Protein product: CASSLGTRIQYF.